A single T cell receptor beta chain is shown here with its context. Repertoires were generated with immunoSEQ multiplex PCR, while TCRdb's copy carries only in-frame clones and drops some. The table lists around 55,000 clones, roughly 95% of them singletons. This sample was taken from a study of control samples from healthy donors and cancer patients. V was pared by 1 base and J by 3 bases, with 10 bases between. The CDR3 runs 15 residues. Per germline, CDR1 MNHEY and CDR2 SVGEGT. The sample consisted of blood. This chain joins TRBV6-2 or TRBV6-3 and TRBJ1-5; D is uncertain. The clonotype originates from a woman in her late teens or twenties in good health. CDR3 region: CASSYWTDLNQPQHF. In DNA, the CDR3 is TGTGCCAGCAGTTACTGGACGGATCTCAATCAGCCCCAGCATTTT.